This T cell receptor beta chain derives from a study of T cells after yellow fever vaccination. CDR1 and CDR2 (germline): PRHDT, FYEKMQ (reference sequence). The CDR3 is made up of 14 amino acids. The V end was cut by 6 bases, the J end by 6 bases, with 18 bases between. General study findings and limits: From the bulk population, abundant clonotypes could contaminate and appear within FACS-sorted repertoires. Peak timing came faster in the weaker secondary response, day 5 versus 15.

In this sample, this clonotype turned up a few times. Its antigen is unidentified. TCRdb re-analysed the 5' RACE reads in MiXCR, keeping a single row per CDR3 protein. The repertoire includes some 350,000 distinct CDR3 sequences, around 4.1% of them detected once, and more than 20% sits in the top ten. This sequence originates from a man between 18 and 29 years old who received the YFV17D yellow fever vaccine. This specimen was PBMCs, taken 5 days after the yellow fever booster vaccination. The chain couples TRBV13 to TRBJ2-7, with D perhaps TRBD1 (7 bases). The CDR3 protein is CASRLAGGTFEQYF. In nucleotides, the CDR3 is TGTGCCAGCAGACTGGCAGGGGGGACCTTCGAGCAGTACTTC.